The T cell receptor (beta chain) under discussion was sequenced for a study of T and B cells in COVID-19 patients. Study overall: Blood was sampled from COVID-19 patients who were either actively infected or recovered. Of some 20 active-infection patients, 15 to 18 carried comorbidities linked to unfavorable COVID-19 outcome. Critical illness requiring mechanical ventilation or extracorporeal membrane oxygenation affected three fifths of the roughly 20 active-infection patients.

This clonotype is judged medium-sized (0.01 to 0.1%). Antigen: not known. Multiplex PCR with BIOMED2 TRB-A/B primer pools amplified TRB rearrangements. One entry per CDR3 protein results from TCRdb running MiXCR on the multiplex PCR reads. The sample has around 5,200 distinct CDR3 sequences, 25% to 30% seen once. Study findings and constraints: Patients with COVID-19 reportedly showed strongly skewed T cell receptor beta variable and joining gene usage.

Blood genomic DNA input for TRB amplification was 250-500 ng. The CDR3 contains 13 residues. Germline V lookup: CDR1 GTSNPN, CDR2 SVGIG (reference sequence). V shed 5 bases and J shed 0 bases, with 8 bases lying between them. The chain combines TRBV30 with TRBJ1-3; perhaps TRBD1 as D (6 bases). Sequencing was done on a sample of blood. This receptor was identified in a human donor with active COVID-19. The CDR3 nucleotides read TGTGCCTGGCGGACAGCCTCTGGAAACACCATATATTTT. Amino acids: CAWRTASGNTIYF.